Shown below are 20 T cell receptor beta chains from a single sample sequenced in a study of T cell changes during pregnancy in multiple sclerosis. Produced via immunoSEQ multiplex PCR; TCRdb's table is partial and in-frame only. The sample includes tens of thousands of clones, roughly 91% seen only once; the top ten take 1% to 1.5%. The sequencing here drew on peripheral blood, taken after pregnancy. The receptors originated from a female donor in good health, enrolled as a control in a pregnancy study.

This sequence joins TRBV14 and TRBJ1-2; maybe TRBD1 (5 bases). The CDR3 covers 14 residues. Germline V gene sequence: CDR1 SGHDN, CDR2 FVKESK. The germline V and J ends were trimmed by 0 bases and 4 bases, with 9 bases remaining between them. In DNA, the CDR3 is TGTGCCAGCAGCCAAGAGACAGACAGCTATGGCTACACCTTC. This encodes CASSQETDSYGYTF.

The chain has TRBV7-2 and TRBJ1-1; TRBD1 matches 7 bases. The CDR3 contains 14 residues. V was pared by 2 bases and J by 1 base, with 1 base of the junction left unmatched. Germline V gene lookup returns CDR1 SGHTA and CDR2 FQGNSA. CDR3 amino acids: CASSLWTGNTEAFF. The CDR3 region has the DNA TGTGCCAGCAGCTTATGGACAGGGAACACTGAAGCTTTCTTT.

The chain combines TRBV9 with TRBJ2-3; D is possibly TRBD2 (5 bases). The CDR3 extends over 15 amino acids. Germline CDR1 reads SGDLS; CDR2 reads YYNGEE. The germline V and J ends were trimmed by 4 bases and 4 bases, with 16 bases remaining between them. The CDR3 protein is CASSLGSRSADTQYF. DNA for the CDR3: TGTGCCAGCAGCCTTGGGAGTAGGAGCGCAGATACGCAGTATTTT.

The chain recombines TRBV5-1 with TRBJ2-3, with D tentatively TRBD1 (5 bases). Trimming removed 2 bases from V and 2 bases from J, with 12 bases in between. This CDR3 is 15 amino acids long. Germline values: CDR1 SGHRS, CDR2 YFSETQ. The CDR3 here is CASSLKGPHTDTQYF. The CDR3 nucleotides are TGCGCCAGCAGCTTAAAGGGGCCGCACACAGATACGCAGTATTTT.

The chain is built from TRBV7-2 and TRBJ2-7; 9 bases match TRBD2. Germline V gene lookup returns CDR1 SGHTA and CDR2 FQGNSA. J lost 4 bases, V lost 1 base, and 11 bases had no gene match. This CDR3 region has 17 residues. The CDR3 is CASSLGSGSGGLYEQYF. The CDR3 DNA reads TGTGCCAGCAGCTTAGGAAGCGGTAGCGGGGGCCTTTACGAGCAGTACTTC.

The chain employs TRBV6-1 and TRBJ2-5, with D maybe TRBD2 (5 bases). V dropped 2 bases and J dropped 3 bases, with 13 bases sitting between them. Germline CDR1 is MNHNS and CDR2 is SASEGT. CDR3 length: 15 amino acids. DNA of the CDR3: TGTGCCAGCAGTGAACCCATCTTCGGGGAAGAGACCCAGTACTTC. It specifies CASSEPIFGEETQYF.

The genes are TRBV9 and TRBJ2-3; no clear D. Germline-derived CDR1 and CDR2 are SGDLS and YYNGEE. CDR3 size: 14 residues. Trimming pared 4 bases from V and 4 bases from J, leaving 13 bases between. Here the CDR3 DNA reads TGTGCCAGCAGCCCCCGTCAGTATCCAGATACGCAGTATTTT. It encodes CASSPRQYPDTQYF. The full variable domain, with the rest looked up from reference TRBV9 and TRBJ2-3, is DSGVTQTPKHLITATGQRVTLRCSPRSGDLSVYWYQQSLDQGLQFLIQYYNGEERAKGNILERFSAQQFPDLHSELNLSSLELGDSALYFCASSPRQYPDTQYFGPGTRLTVL.

The chain combines TRBV7-9 with TRBJ2-6; no clear D gene. Germline V gene data show CDR1 as SEHNR and CDR2 as FQNEAQ (reference sequence). The V end lost 5 bases, the J end lost 0 bases, and 8 bases lay between the germline ends. There are 15 residues in the CDR3. The CDR3 DNA reads TGTGCCAGCAGCCTCGGGTTCTCTGGGGCCAACGTCCTGACTTTC. Translating gives CASSLGFSGANVLTF.

This clone was detected once. This chain links TRBV7-6 with TRBJ2-7; 12 bases align to TRBD2. The ends lost 4 bases at V and 3 bases at J; junction bases unmatched: 1. This CDR3 spans 14 amino acids. Germline CDR1 SGHVS, CDR2 FNYEAQ. The CDR3 DNA follows: TGTGCCAGCAGCTCGACTAGCGGGGGCTACGAGCAGTACTTC. This translates into CASSSTSGGYEQYF.

As for this clone: One end of the junction fails to match germline, which may point to a read error. This rearrangement joins TRBV7-9 to TRBJ2-3; TRBD2 agrees at 10 bases. The CDR3 length is 16 residues. Germline CDR1 reads SEHNR; CDR2 reads FQNEAQ (reference sequence). The CDR3 sequence is CASSLAGAPSTDTQYF. CDR3 bases: TGTGCCAGCAGCCTAGCGGGGGCCCCTAGCACAGATACGCAGTATTTT.

J is TRBJ2-3 and V is TRBV7-3; TRBD2 aligns across 10 bases. Germline CDR1 is SGHTA and CDR2 is FQGTGA. The junction had 9 bases not matched to a gene; V was cut back by 2 bases and J by 4 bases. The CDR3 loop spans 17 amino acids. In DNA, the CDR3 is TGTGCCAGCAGCTTACAAATCAGCGGGGGGGCCGCAGATACGCAGTATTTT. It yields the protein CASSLQISGGAADTQYF.

The V gene is TRBV30, the J gene TRBJ2-4; weak D call: TRBD2 (6 bases). Germline-derived CDR1 and CDR2 are GTSNPN and SVGIG (reference sequence). Trimming removed 7 bases at V and 1 base at J, with 20 bases between. The CDR3 totals 16 residues. The CDR3 nucleotides read TGTGCCTCGGTGTGGAGGGCGTCCGGTGCCAAAAACATTCAGTACTTC. Protein sequence: CASVWRASGAKNIQYF.

This CDR3 reads CASSQTGEGYYGYTF. The CDR3, as DNA: TGTGCCAGCAGCCAAACCGGGGAGGGCTACTATGGCTACACCTTC. The V gene is TRBV13, the J gene TRBJ1-2; D is unresolved. V was pared by 5 bases and J by 3 bases, with 16 bases between. This CDR3 is built from 15 residues. Germline CDR1 reads PRHDT; CDR2 reads FYEKMQ (reference sequence). Together with reference TRBV13 and TRBJ1-2, the CDR3 gives the full variable domain: AAGVIQSPRHLIKEKRETATLKCYPIPRHDTVYWYQQGPGQDPQFLISFYEKMQSDKGSIPDRFSAQQFSDYHSELNMSSLELGDSALYFCASSQTGEGYYGYTFGSGTRLTVV.

V is TRBV15 and J is TRBJ1-5; D perhaps matches TRBD1 (5 bases). Per the germline V gene, CDR1 is LNHNV and CDR2 is YYDKDF (reference sequence). The CDR3 runs to 15 residues. Between the trimmed V and J ends, which lost 4 bases and 0 bases, there was a span of 10 bases. The CDR3 bases are TGTGCCACCAGCACCGACAGATATAGCAATCAGCCCCAGCATTTT. Translated: CATSTDRYSNQPQHF. The variable domain in full, completed from reference TRBV15 and TRBJ1-5, reads DAMVIQNPRYQVTQFGKPVTLSCSQTLNHNVMYWYQQKSSQAPKLLFHYYDKDFNNEADTPDNFQSRRPNTSFCFLDIRSPGLGDTAMYLCATSTDRYSNQPQHFGDGTRLSIL.

This chain joins TRBV6-1 and TRBJ1-1, with a possible D match to TRBD1 (5 bases). The length of the CDR3 is 13 residues. V gave up 1 base and J gave up 10 bases, with 13 bases separating them. Germline values: CDR1 MNHNS, CDR2 SASEGT. The CDR3 is CASSEVEGVGAFF. The CDR3 nucleotides read TGTGCCAGCAGTGAAGTTGAAGGGGTAGGAGCTTTCTTT.

This chain links TRBV19 with TRBJ2-7, with D possibly being TRBD1 (6 bases). The CDR3 covers 13 residues. V dropped 3 bases and J dropped 3 bases, with 9 bases sitting between them. Germline-derived CDR1 and CDR2 are LNHDA and SQIVND (reference sequence). In DNA, the CDR3 is TGTGCCAGTAGTATGGTCAGGGGCTACGAGCAGTACTTC. This translates into CASSMVRGYEQYF.

This chain uses TRBV18 with TRBJ2-3, with a weak D call TRBD2 (5 bases). The CDR3 is made up of 17 amino acids. The V end lost 3 bases, the J end lost 4 bases, and 20 bases lay between the germline ends. Germline loops: CDR1 KGHSH, CDR2 LQKENI. The CDR3 loop reads CASSPVSAGLDADTQYF. CDR3 nucleotides: TGTGCCAGCTCACCGGTCTCTGCGGGCCTTGATGCAGATACGCAGTATTTT.

The chain has TRBV10-2 and TRBJ2-7, with TRBD2 identical over 12 bases. Trimming at V came to 3 bases and at J to 2 bases, leaving 11 bases not matched to a gene. The CDR3 consists of 18 residues. The germline CDR1 and CDR2 sequences are WSHSY and SAAADI. Written as DNA, the CDR3 is TGCGCCAGCAGTGATTGGACTAGCGGGGTAGTATACGCCTACGAGCAGTACTTC. Its translation is CASSDWTSGVVYAYEQYF.

This chain joins TRBV2 and TRBJ2-1; the D gene is possibly TRBD2 (6 bases). V lost 1 base, J lost 7 bases, and 11 bases lay in between. The germline gives CDR1 SNHLY, CDR2 FYNNEI. The CDR3 covers 14 residues. CDR3 bases: TGTGCCAGCAGTGAAGTAAGGGAGGTAAATGAGCAGTTCTTC. The encoded protein is CASSEVREVNEQFF.

The genes are TRBV11-2 and TRBJ1-5; unclear D gene. The CDR3 has 15 residues. The ends were cut back, 1 base at V and 4 bases at J, with 11 bases in the middle. From germline, CDR1 is SGHAT and CDR2 FQNNGV. For the CDR3, the DNA is TGTGCCAGCAGCTTAGTCGTCATAACTAATCAGCCCCAGCATTTT. It yields the protein CASSLVVITNQPQHF.